This paragraph covers one T cell receptor beta chain sequence. In the original analysis: Counts of nucleated cells, estimated from reference gene primer amplification, were obtained. Clones were read by immunoSEQ multiplex PCR, and TCRdb kept only the in-frame ones, dropping some. V and J calls and clone size follow that table, whereas D and trimming were derived from the DNA. The table includes 45,000 to 60,000 clones, approximately 88% detected once. The data were taken from a study of blood T cell repertoires in COVID-19. Looking at the study overall: The samples span acute and convalescent COVID-19 from the United States, Italy and Spain. PBMCs, B-cell-depleted T cells, or T cells were the source of the cDNA or gDNA that made up the material.

Trimming left V 5 bases short and J 4 bases short, with 9 bases between. The length of the CDR3 is 13 residues. The germline CDR1 and CDR2 sequences are SGHTA and FQGNSA. This chain joins TRBV7-2 and TRBJ1-5; no clear D gene. The source material was peripheral blood. The source is a human donor in a cohort sampled during active COVID-19. For the CDR3, the DNA is TGTGCCAGCAGCGCACAAGCGAATCAGCCCCAGCATTTT. Its translation is CASSAQANQPQHF.